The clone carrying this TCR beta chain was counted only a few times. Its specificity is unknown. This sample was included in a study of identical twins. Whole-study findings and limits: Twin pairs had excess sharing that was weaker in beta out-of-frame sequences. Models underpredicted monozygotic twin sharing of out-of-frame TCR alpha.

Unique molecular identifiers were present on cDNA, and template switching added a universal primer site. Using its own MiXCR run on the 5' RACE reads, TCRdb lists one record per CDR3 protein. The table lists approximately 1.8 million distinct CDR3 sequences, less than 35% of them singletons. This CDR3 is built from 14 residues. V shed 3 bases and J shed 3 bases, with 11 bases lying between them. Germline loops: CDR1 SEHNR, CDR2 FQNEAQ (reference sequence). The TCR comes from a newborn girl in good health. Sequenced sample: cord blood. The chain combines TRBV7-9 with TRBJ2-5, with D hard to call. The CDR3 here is CASSFGRNKETQYF. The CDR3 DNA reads TGTGCCAGCAGCTTCGGCAGAAACAAAGAGACCCAGTACTTC.